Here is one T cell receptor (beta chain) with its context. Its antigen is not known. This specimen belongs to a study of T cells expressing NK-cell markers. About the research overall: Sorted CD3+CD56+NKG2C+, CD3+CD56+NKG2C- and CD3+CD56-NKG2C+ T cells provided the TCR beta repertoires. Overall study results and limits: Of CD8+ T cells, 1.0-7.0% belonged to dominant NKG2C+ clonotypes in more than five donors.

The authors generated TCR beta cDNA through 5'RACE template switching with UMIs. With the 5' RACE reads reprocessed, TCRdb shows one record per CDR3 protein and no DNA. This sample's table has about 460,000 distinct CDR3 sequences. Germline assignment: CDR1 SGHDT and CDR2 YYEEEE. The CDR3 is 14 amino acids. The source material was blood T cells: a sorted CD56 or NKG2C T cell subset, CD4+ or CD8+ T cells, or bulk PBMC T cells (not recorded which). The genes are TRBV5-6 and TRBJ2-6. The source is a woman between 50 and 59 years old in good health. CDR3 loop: CASSFADGANVLTF.